The 25 T cell receptor beta chains below come from one sample, sequenced in a study of neoadjuvant anti-PD-1 for oral cavity cancer. Some clones are missing from TCRdb's copy, which holds only in-frame ones; the method was immunoSEQ multiplex PCR. Of tens of thousands of clones listed, about 83% are singletons. Here the sequenced sample was PBMCs, taken before nivolumab (anti-PD-1) treatment. The receptors here all came from a person aged 35-79 years with oral cavity squamous cell carcinoma.

This clone turned up a few times. The chain links TRBV19 to TRBJ2-1, with D tentatively TRBD1 or TRBD2 (5 bases each). The germline V gene encodes CDR1 LNHDA and CDR2 SQIVND (reference sequence). V was pared by 6 bases and J by 7 bases, with 13 bases between. The CDR3 loop spans 13 amino acids. The CDR3 nucleotides are TGTGCCAGTAGGGGACGGGGTGAAAATGAGCAGTTCTTC. Translated, it gives CASRGRGENEQFF.

This rearrangement joins TRBV28 to TRBJ2-1; TRBD1 or TRBD2 may be the D gene (6 bases each). Between the trimmed V and J ends, which lost 10 bases and 2 bases, there was a span of 21 bases. Germline-derived CDR1 and CDR2 are MDHEN and SYDVKM. The CDR3 runs to 16 residues. For the CDR3, the DNA is TGTGCCATCGTCTCGCCATGGGGGGCAGCCTACAATGAGCAGTTCTTC. This encodes CAIVSPWGAAYNEQFF.

V and J are TRBV10-3 and TRBJ2-2; TRBD1 matches 7 bases. Per the germline V gene, CDR1 is ENHRY and CDR2 is SYGVKD. Trimming removed 11 bases from V and 4 bases from J; junction bases left unmatched: 7. This CDR3 comprises 13 residues. The DNA for the CDR3 is TGTGCCGCGACAGGGTCGGGCACCGGGGAGCTGTTTTTT. Translation: CAATGSGTGELFF.

CDR3 sequence: CASSGDGGGYTF. CDR3 in DNA: TGTGCCAGCAGTGGAGATGGGGGTGGCTACACCTTC. The chain links TRBV2 to TRBJ1-2, with D maybe TRBD1 (5 bases). The germline V gene encodes CDR1 SNHLY and CDR2 FYNNEI. This CDR3 contains 12 residues. Trimming shortened V by 4 bases and J by 7 bases, and 10 bases separated the two germline ends.

The rearrangement joins TRBV5-4 to TRBJ2-7; maybe TRBD1 (5 bases). V lost 4 bases, J lost 0 bases, and 11 bases lay in between. The germline V gene encodes CDR1 SGHNT and CDR2 YYREEE (reference sequence). The CDR3 is made up of 14 amino acids. CDR3 sequence: CASSMAGYSYEQYF. Here the CDR3 DNA reads TGTGCCAGCAGCATGGCAGGGTACTCCTACGAGCAGTACTTC.

The chain uses TRBV7-2 and TRBJ1-2; 9 bases align to TRBD1. CDR1 and CDR2 from the germline V gene are SGHTA and FQGNSA. Unmatched junction bases numbered 13, after V lost 8 bases and J lost 0 bases. The CDR3 length is 17 residues. CDR3 protein: CASGGGQGSLANYGYTF. The CDR3, as DNA: TGTGCCAGCGGGGGGGGACAGGGATCATTAGCTAACTATGGCTACACCTTC.

The V and J genes are TRBV11-2 and TRBJ2-1; D is uncertain. The germline gives CDR1 SGHAT, CDR2 FQNNGV. With 6 bases removed from V and 4 bases from J, the gap between germline ends came to 7 bases. The CDR3 consists of 12 residues. The CDR3 region has the DNA TGTGCCAGCAGAAACCAATACAATGAGCAGTTCTTC. This gives the protein CASRNQYNEQFF. The full variable domain, its missing parts supplied by reference TRBV11-2 and TRBJ2-1, is EAGVAQSPRYKIIEKRQSVAFWCNPISGHATLYWYQQILGQGPKLLIQFQNNGVVDDSQLPKDRFSAERLKGVDSTLKIQPAKLEDSAVYLCASRNQYNEQFFGPGTRLTVL.

The chain recombines TRBV9 with TRBJ2-7; D is ambiguous. The CDR3 totals 15 residues. Germline CDR1 SGDLS, CDR2 YYNGEE. V lost 4 bases to trimming and J lost 0 bases, with 14 bases between them. Here the CDR3 DNA reads TGTGCCAGCAGCCCCACGGCAAGGAGCTCCTACGAGCAGTACTTC. The encoded protein is CASSPTARSSYEQYF. Drawing the rest from reference TRBV9 and TRBJ2-7, the complete variable domain is DSGVTQTPKHLITATGQRVTLRCSPRSGDLSVYWYQQSLDQGLQFLIQYYNGEERAKGNILERFSAQQFPDLHSELNLSSLELGDSALYFCASSPTARSSYEQYFGPGTRLTVT.

The chain's CDR3 is CATRTSGGSTDTQYF. Here the CDR3 DNA reads TGTGCCACCCGGACTAGCGGGGGGAGCACAGATACGCAGTATTTT. The chain recombines TRBV27 with TRBJ2-3; 14 bases agree with TRBD2. V dropped 10 bases and J dropped 0; count of bases not matched to a gene: 3. Germline CDR1 reads MNHEY; CDR2 reads SMNVEV (reference sequence). The CDR3 loop spans 15 amino acids.

The J gene is TRBJ1-3, the V gene TRBV30, with D uncertain. Germline lookup yields CDR1 GTSNPN and CDR2 SVGIG (reference sequence). CDR3 length: 13 residues. The V end lost 4 bases, the J end lost 4 bases, and 11 bases lay between the germline ends. The CDR3 bases are TGTGCCTGGATTCCCTGGCAGGGAAACACCATATATTTT. It codes for CAWIPWQGNTIYF.

The rearrangement joins TRBV7-8 to TRBJ1-6; a possible D gene is TRBD1 (5 bases). The CDR3 extends over 15 amino acids. Per the germline V gene, CDR1 is SGHVS and CDR2 is FQNEAQ. The V end lost 6 bases, the J end lost 9 bases, and 18 bases lay between the germline ends. CDR3 sequence: CASSLGGGPFSPLHF. The CDR3 DNA reads as TGTGCCAGCAGTTTGGGGGGGGGTCCCTTTTCACCCCTCCACTTT. The whole variable domain, filled in from reference TRBV7-8 and TRBJ1-6, reads GAGVSQSPRYKVAKRGQDVALRCDPISGHVSLFWYQQALGQGPEFLTYFQNEAQLDKSGLPSDRFFAERPEGSVSTLKIQRTQQEDSAVYLCASSLGGGPFSPLHFGNGTRLTVT.

This chain links TRBV6-5 with TRBJ1-2, with TRBD1 matching over 7 bases. CDR3 length: 14 amino acids. The trim removed 2 bases at V and 7 bases at J, leaving 7 bases unmatched. CDR1 MNHEY and CDR2 SVGAGI come from the germline V gene. The DNA of the CDR3 is TGTGCCAGCAGTTACACAGGGGAGGGGGCTGGCTACACCTTC. This codes for CASSYTGEGAGYTF.

The rearrangement links TRBV7-3 to TRBJ2-3; 10 bases fit TRBD2. The CDR3 spans 16 residues. Germline CDR1 is SGHTA and CDR2 is FQGTGA. Trimming removed 3 bases from V and 4 bases from J; junction bases left unmatched: 7. CDR3 in DNA: TGTGCCAGCAGCTTCGGGCCTAGCGGGAGTGCAGATACGCAGTATTTT. It is translated as CASSFGPSGSADTQYF.

The gene calls are TRBV5-6 and TRBJ1-1, with a weak D call TRBD1 (6 bases). V lost 1 base, J lost 6 bases, and 16 bases lay in between. The germline gives CDR1 SGHDT, CDR2 YYEEEE. This CDR3 has 15 amino acids. CDR3 sequence reads: CASSLSEPTGPEAFF. Written as DNA, the CDR3 is TGTGCCAGCAGCTTGTCCGAACCTACAGGGCCTGAAGCTTTCTTT.

The chain recombines TRBV6-6 with TRBJ1-1; tentative D call: TRBD1 (5 bases). V lost 6 bases and J lost 3, with 5 bases in between. The CDR3 loop spans 11 amino acids. The germline V gene has CDR1 MNHNY and CDR2 SVGAGI (reference sequence). The CDR3 reads CASRGDTEAFF. For the CDR3, the DNA is TGTGCCAGCAGGGGGGACACTGAAGCTTTCTTT.

The chain couples TRBV10-3 to TRBJ2-1; 11 positions match TRBD1. The CDR3 spans 19 residues. Germline V CDR1 and CDR2: ENHRY, SYGVKD. Germline trimming cut 5 bases from V and 2 bases from J; bases unmatched to any gene: 14. The CDR3 coding sequence is TGTGCCATCAGTCGACCGGGACAGGGGGTGCGGAGGACCTACAATGAGCAGTTCTTC. Translating it yields CAISRPGQGVRRTYNEQFF.

The genes are TRBV27 and TRBJ1-6; D call uncertain. Trimming took 5 bases from V and 7 from J, leaving 9 bases between them. CDR3 length: 13 residues. Germline CDR1 MNHEY, CDR2 SMNVEV (reference sequence). The CDR3, as DNA: TGTGCCAGCAGTAATAACAGAAATTCACCCCTCCACTTT. This sequence encodes CASSNNRNSPLHF.

The chain uses TRBV6-6 and TRBJ1-1, with a possible D match to TRBD1 (6 bases). V was cut by 7 bases and J by 1 base, with 7 bases left in between. Germline V lookup: CDR1 MNHNY, CDR2 SVGAGI (reference sequence). The CDR3 spans 12 residues. The CDR3 nucleotides read TGTGCCAGCAAACAGGGGAACACTGAAGCTTTCTTT. Amino acids: CASKQGNTEAFF.

The genes are TRBV10-3 and TRBJ1-2; D unclear. The V end was cut by 8 bases, the J end by 5 bases, with 12 bases between. Germline V CDR1 and CDR2: ENHRY, SYGVKD. The CDR3 has 12 amino acids. The CDR3 here is CAIRTREYGYTF. For the CDR3, the DNA is TGTGCCATCCGGACGAGAGAGTATGGCTACACCTTC.

The chain employs TRBV5-4 and TRBJ1-6, with TRBD1 as a possible D gene (5 bases). V gave up 6 bases and J gave up 6 bases, with 16 bases separating them. Germline V gene data show CDR1 as SGHNT and CDR2 as YYREEE (reference sequence). This CDR3 is built from 15 residues. The CDR3, as DNA: TGTGCCAGCACCCGAGCTGGGGGGGGTAATTCACCCCTCCACTTT. It specifies CASTRAGGGNSPLHF.

This chain joins TRBV6-1 and TRBJ2-1; 8 nucleotides align to TRBD1. The V gene end was trimmed by 3 bases and the J gene end by 6 bases; junction bases not matched to a gene: 4. CDR1 MNHNS and CDR2 SASEGT come from the germline V gene. The CDR3 loop spans 14 amino acids. CDR3 sequence: CASSDPTGVNEQFF. CDR3 sequence (DNA): TGTGCCAGCAGTGACCCGACAGGGGTCAATGAGCAGTTCTTC.

The J gene is TRBJ1-2, the V gene TRBV27; maybe TRBD1 (5 bases). V was trimmed by 6 bases and J by 2 bases, leaving 10 bases between them. The CDR3 has 13 amino acids. Germline V gene lookup returns CDR1 MNHEY and CDR2 SMNVEV (reference sequence). The DNA of the CDR3 is TGTGCCAGCAGCGGGACGGTCAACTATGGCTACACCTTC. This codes for CASSGTVNYGYTF.

The chain uses TRBV5-1 and TRBJ2-2, with a weak D call TRBD1 (5 bases). This CDR3 contains 13 residues. Germline lookup yields CDR1 SGHRS and CDR2 YFSETQ. V lost 2 bases and J 8 bases, leaving 10 bases between the germline ends. The CDR3 DNA reads as TGCGCCAGCAGCTTCGCAGGGAAGGGGGAGCTGTTTTTT. Protein product: CASSFAGKGELFF.

The DNA for the CDR3 is TGCGCCAGCAGAGGGACAGCTTACGAGCAGTACTTC. This gives the protein CASRGTAYEQYF. The chain carries TRBV5-1 and TRBJ2-7; 7 bases match TRBD1. The CDR3 sequence is 12 residues long. J was trimmed by 4 bases and V by 5 bases; bases with no gene match: 3. The germline gives CDR1 SGHRS, CDR2 YFSETQ. Looking up the rest from reference TRBV5-1 and TRBJ2-7 gives the full variable domain: KAGVTQTPRYLIKTRGQQVTLSCSPISGHRSVSWYQQTPGQGLQFLFEYFSETQRNKGNFPGRFSGRQFSNSRSEMNVSTLELGDSALYLCASRGTAYEQYFGPGTRLTVT.

The rearrangement uses TRBV30 and TRBJ1-2, with a tentative D call TRBD1 (5 bases). The CDR3 has 14 residues. CDR1 and CDR2 from the germline V gene are GTSNPN and SVGIG (reference sequence). The V end was cut by 2 bases, the J end by 11 bases, with 21 bases between. Here the CDR3 reads CAWSPGHTLTRYTF. CDR3 bases: TGTGCCTGGAGTCCTGGACACACGCTGACGCGGTACACCTTC.